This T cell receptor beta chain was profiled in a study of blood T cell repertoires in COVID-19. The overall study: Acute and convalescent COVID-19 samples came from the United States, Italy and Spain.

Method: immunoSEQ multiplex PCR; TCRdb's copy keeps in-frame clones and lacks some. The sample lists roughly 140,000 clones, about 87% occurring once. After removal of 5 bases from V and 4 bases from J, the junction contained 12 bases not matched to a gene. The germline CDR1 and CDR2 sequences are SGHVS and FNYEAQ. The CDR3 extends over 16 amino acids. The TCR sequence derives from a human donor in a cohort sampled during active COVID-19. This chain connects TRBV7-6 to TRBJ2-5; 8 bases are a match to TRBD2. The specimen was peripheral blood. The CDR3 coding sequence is TGTGCCAGCAGCCAGTCGGGGGGGGCCCGGGTAGAGACCCAGTACTTC. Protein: CASSQSGGARVETQYF.